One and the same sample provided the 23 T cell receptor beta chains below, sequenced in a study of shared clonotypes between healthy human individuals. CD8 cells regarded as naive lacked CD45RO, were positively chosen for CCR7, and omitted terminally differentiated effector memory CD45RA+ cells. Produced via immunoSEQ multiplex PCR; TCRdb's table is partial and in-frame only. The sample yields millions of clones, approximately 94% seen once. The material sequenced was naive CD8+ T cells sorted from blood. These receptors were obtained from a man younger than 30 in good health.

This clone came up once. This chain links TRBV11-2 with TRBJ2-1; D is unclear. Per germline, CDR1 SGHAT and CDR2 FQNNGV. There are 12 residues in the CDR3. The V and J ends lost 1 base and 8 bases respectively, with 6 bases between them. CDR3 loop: CASSLGAHEQFF. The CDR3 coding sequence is TGTGCCAGCAGCTTAGGGGCGCATGAGCAGTTCTTC. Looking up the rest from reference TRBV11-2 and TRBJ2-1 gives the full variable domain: EAGVAQSPRYKIIEKRQSVAFWCNPISGHATLYWYQQILGQGPKLLIQFQNNGVVDDSQLPKDRFSAERLKGVDSTLKIQPAKLEDSAVYLCASSLGAHEQFFGPGTRLTVL.

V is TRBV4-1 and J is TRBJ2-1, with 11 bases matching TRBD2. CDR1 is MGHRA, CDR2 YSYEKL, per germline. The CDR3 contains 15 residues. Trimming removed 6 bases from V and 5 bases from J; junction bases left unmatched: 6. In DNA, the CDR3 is TGCGCCAGCAGACAGCCGGGACTAGCGGACAATGAGCAGTTCTTC. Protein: CASRQPGLADNEQFF.

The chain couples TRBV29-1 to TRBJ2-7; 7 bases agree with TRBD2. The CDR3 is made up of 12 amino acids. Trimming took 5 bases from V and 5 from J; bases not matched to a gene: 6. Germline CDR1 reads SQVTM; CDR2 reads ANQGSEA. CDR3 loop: CSVWGLYDEQYF. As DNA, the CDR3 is TGCAGCGTTTGGGGACTATACGACGAGCAGTACTTC.

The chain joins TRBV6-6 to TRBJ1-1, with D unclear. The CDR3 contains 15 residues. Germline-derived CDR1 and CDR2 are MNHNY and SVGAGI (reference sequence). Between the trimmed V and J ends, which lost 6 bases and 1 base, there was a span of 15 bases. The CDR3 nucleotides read TGTGCCAGCAGAGCCACAGCGGGATCGAACACTGAAGCTTTCTTT. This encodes CASRATAGSNTEAFF.

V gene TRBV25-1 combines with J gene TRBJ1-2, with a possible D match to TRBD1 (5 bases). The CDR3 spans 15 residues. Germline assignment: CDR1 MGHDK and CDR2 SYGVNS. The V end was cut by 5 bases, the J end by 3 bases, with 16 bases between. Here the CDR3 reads CASSPRRGDYYGYTF. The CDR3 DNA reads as TGTGCCAGCAGTCCAAGGCGGGGGGACTACTATGGCTACACCTTC.

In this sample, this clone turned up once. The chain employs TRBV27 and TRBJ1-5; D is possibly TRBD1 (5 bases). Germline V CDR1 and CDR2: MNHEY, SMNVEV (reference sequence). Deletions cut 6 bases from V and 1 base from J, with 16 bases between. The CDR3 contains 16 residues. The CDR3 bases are TGTGCCAGCAGCACGACCCCCGACAGCAGCAATCAGCCCCAGCATTTT. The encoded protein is CASSTTPDSSNQPQHF.

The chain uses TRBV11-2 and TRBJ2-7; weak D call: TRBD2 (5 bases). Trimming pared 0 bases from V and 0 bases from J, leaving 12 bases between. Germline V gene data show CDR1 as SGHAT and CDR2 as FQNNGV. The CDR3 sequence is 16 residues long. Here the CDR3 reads CASSLESARGSYEQYF. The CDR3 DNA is TGTGCCAGCAGCTTAGAGTCGGCCCGGGGCTCCTACGAGCAGTACTTC. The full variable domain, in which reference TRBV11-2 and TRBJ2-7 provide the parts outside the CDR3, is EAGVAQSPRYKIIEKRQSVAFWCNPISGHATLYWYQQILGQGPKLLIQFQNNGVVDDSQLPKDRFSAERLKGVDSTLKIQPAKLEDSAVYLCASSLESARGSYEQYFGPGTRLTVT.

CDR3 sequence reads: CASSYQASSYNEQFF. Here the CDR3 DNA reads TGTGCCAGCAGTTACCAGGCGAGCTCCTACAATGAGCAGTTCTTC. The J gene is TRBJ2-1, the V gene TRBV6-5; no reliable D call. Trimming cost V 2 bases and J 0 bases, with 8 bases left between them. The germline gives CDR1 MNHEY, CDR2 SVGAGI. This CDR3 is 15 amino acids long.

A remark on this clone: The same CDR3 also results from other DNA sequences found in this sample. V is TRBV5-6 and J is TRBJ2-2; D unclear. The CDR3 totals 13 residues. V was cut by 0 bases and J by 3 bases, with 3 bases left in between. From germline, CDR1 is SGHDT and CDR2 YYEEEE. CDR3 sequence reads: CASSLGDTGELFF. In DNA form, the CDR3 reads TGTGCCAGCAGCTTGGGTGACACCGGGGAGCTGTTTTTT.

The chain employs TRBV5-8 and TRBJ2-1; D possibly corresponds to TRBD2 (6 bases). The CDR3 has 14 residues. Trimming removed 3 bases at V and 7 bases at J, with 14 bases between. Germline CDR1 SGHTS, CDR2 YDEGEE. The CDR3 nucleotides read TGTGCCAGCAGCTGGCGGGACGGCGAAAATGAGCAGTTCTTC. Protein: CASSWRDGENEQFF.

The CDR3 sequence is CASSLSQAGLDGYTF. CDR3 bases: TGTGCCAGCAGTTTATCGCAGGCAGGGTTGGATGGCTACACCTTC. The V and J genes are TRBV27 and TRBJ1-2, with D perhaps matching TRBD1 (5 bases). The CDR3 has 15 residues. The ends were cut back, 0 bases at V and 6 bases at J, with 14 bases in the middle. Germline V lookup: CDR1 MNHEY, CDR2 SMNVEV (reference sequence).

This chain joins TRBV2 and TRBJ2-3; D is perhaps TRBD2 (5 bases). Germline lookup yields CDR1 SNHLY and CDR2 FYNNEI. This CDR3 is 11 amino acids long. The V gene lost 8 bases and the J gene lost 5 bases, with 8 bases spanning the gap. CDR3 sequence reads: CASFGVDTQYF. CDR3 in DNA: TGTGCCAGCTTCGGGGTAGATACGCAGTATTTT.

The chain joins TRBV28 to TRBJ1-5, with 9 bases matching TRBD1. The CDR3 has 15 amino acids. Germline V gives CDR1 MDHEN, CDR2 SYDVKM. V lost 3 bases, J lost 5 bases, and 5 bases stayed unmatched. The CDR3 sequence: CASSFRDRVDQPQHF. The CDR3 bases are TGTGCCAGCAGTTTTAGGGACAGGGTCGATCAGCCCCAGCATTTT.

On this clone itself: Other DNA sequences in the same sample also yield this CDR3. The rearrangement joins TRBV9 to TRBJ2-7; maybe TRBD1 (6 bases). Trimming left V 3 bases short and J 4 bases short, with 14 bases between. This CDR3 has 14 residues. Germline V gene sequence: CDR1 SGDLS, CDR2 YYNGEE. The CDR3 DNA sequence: TGTGCCAGCAGCGCAGGTTTGGGGGCGTACGAGCAGTACTTC. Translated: CASSAGLGAYEQYF.

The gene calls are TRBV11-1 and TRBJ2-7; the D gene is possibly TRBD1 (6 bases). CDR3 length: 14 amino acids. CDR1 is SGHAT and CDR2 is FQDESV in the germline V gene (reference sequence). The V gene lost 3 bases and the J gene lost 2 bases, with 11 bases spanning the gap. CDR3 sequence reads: CASSFGRGPYEQYF. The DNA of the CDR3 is TGTGCCAGCAGCTTTGGCAGGGGCCCCTACGAGCAGTACTTC. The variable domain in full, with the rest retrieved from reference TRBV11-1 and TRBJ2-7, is EAEVAQSPRYKITEKSQAVAFWCDPISGHATLYWYRQILGQGPELLVQFQDESVVDDSQLPKDRFSAERLKGVDSTLKIQPAELGDSAMYLCASSFGRGPYEQYFGPGTRLTVT.

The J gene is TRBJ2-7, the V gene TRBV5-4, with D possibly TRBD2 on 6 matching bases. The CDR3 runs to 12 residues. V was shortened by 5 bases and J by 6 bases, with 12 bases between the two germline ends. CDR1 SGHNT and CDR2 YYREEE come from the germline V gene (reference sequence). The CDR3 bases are TGTGCCAGCAGTGGTCAGGGAGGCGAGCAGTACTTC. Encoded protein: CASSGQGGEQYF.

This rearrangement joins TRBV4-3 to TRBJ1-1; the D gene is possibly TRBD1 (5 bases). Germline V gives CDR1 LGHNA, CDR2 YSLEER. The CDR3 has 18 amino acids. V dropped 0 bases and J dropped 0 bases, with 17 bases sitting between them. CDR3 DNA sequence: TGCGCCAGCAGCCAAGAGGCGACGGGGGGGGGTGTGAACACTGAAGCTTTCTTT. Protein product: CASSQEATGGGVNTEAFF.

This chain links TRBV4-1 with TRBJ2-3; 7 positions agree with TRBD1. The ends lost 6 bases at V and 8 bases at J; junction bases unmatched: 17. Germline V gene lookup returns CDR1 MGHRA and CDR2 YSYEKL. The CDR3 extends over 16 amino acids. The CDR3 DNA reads TGCGCCAGCAGTTTCACAGGTACAGGGGATGACGGTACGCAGTATTTT. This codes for CASSFTGTGDDGTQYF.

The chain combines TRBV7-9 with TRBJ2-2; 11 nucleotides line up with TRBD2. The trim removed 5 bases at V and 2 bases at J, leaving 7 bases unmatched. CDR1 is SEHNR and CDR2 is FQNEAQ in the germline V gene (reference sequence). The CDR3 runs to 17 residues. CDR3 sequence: CASSVPGTSGNTGELFF. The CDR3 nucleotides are TGTGCCAGCAGCGTCCCCGGGACTAGCGGAAACACCGGGGAGCTGTTTTTT.

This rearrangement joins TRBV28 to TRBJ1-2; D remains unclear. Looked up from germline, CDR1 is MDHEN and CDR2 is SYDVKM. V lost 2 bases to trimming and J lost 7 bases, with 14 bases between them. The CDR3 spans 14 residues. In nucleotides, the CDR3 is TGTGCCAGCAGTTTAAGAGGGAGCCCACTTGGCTACACCTTC. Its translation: CASSLRGSPLGYTF.

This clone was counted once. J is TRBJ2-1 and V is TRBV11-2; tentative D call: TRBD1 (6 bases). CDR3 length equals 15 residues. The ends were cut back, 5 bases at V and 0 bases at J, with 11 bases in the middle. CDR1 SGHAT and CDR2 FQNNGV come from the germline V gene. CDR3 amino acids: CASSPQDSSYNEQFF. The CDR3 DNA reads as TGTGCCAGCAGCCCCCAGGACAGCTCCTACAATGAGCAGTTCTTC.

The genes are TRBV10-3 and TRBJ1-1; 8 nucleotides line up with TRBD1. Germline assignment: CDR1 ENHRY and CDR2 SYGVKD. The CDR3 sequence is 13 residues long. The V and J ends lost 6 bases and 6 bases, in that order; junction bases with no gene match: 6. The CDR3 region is CAIRDRGAAEAFF. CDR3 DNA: TGTGCCATCAGAGACAGGGGCGCGGCTGAAGCTTTCTTT.

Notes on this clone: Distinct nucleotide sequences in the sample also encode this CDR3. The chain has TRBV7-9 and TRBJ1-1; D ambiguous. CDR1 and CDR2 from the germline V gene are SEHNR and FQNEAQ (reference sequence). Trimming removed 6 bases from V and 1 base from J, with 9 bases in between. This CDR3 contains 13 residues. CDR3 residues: CASSLGENTEAFF. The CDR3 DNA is TGTGCCAGCAGTCTGGGAGAGAACACTGAAGCTTTCTTT. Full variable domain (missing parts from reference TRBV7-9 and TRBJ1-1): DTGVSQNPRHKITKRGQNVTFRCDPISEHNRLYWYRQTLGQGPEFLTYFQNEAQLEKSRLLSDRFSAERPKGSFSTLEIQRTEQGDSAMYLCASSLGENTEAFFGQGTRLTVV.